This T cell receptor beta chain was captured in a study of regulatory T cells in long-lasting Graves disease. Study-level points and caveats: Exclusively peripheral blood, rather than thyroid tissue, was studied.

This clonotype was picked up a small number of times. Its antigen is unidentified. A junction boundary mismatches the germline segment, possibly from a read error. Time point denoted: persistent/refractory GD, antithyroid drugs over 5 years with positive TRAb. PBMC-extracted RNA yielded the TCR library. Libraries of TCR beta came from iRepertoire HTBI primers plus Arm-PCR of CDR3 regions. TCRdb re-called the multiplex PCR reads with MiXCR, one entry per CDR3 protein. The sample has around 400,000 distinct CDR3 sequences; roughly a fifth are singletons. Germline V gene data show CDR1 as SGHRS and CDR2 as YFSETQ. There are 15 residues in the CDR3.

This sample comprised peripheral blood mononuclear cells (PBMCs), obtained when the disease was refractory, from a patient treated with antithyroid drugs. The chain joins TRBV5-1 to TRBJ2-7; D unclear. This sequence was found in a female donor with Graves disease. CDR3 in amino acids: CASSLKAGLSYEQYF. The CDR3 DNA is TGTGCCAGCAGCTTGAAGGCAGGTCTCTCCTACGAGCAGTACTTC. The full variable domain, rest sourced from reference TRBV5-1 and TRBJ2-7, is KAGVTQTPRYLIKTRGQQVTLSCSPISGHRSVSWYQQTPGQGLQFLFEYFSETQRNKGNFPGRFSGRQFSNSRSEMNVSTLELGDSALYLCASSLKAGLSYEQYFGPGTRLTVT.